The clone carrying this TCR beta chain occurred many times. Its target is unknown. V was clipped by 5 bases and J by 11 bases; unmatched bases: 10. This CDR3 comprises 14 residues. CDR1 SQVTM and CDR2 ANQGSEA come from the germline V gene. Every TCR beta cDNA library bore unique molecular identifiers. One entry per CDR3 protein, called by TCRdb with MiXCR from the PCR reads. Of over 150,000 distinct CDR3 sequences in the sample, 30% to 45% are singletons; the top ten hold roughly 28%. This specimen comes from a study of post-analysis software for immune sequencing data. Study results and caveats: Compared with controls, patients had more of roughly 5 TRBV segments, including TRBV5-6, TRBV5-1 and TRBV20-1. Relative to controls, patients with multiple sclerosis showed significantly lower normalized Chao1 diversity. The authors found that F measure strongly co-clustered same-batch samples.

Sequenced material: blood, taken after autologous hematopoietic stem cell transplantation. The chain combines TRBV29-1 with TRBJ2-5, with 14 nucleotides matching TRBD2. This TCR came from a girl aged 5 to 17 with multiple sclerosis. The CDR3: CSVRLAGGRREQYF. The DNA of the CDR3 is TGCAGCGTTCGACTAGCGGGAGGGCGTCGGGAGCAGTACTTC.